Following are 19 T cell receptor beta chains from one sample sequenced in a study of blood T cell repertoires in COVID-19. The repertoire was sequenced with immunoSEQ multiplex PCR; TCRdb's copy has only in-frame clones and lacks some. Altogether approximately 270,000 clones are present, 80% to 90% being singletons, with the ten largest covering more than 3.5%. Sequencing was performed on PBMCs or T cells enriched from blood (not recorded which). These receptors were collected from a woman in her 30s who had recovered from COVID-19.

This clone was seen a few times. This sequence joins TRBV27 and TRBJ1-1; no clear D. CDR1 is MNHEY and CDR2 is SMNVEV in the germline V gene (reference sequence). There are 14 residues in the CDR3. Trimming removed 5 bases from V and 4 bases from J, with 14 bases in between. DNA for the CDR3: TGTGCCAGCAGTCCTCCGGGATCGCGCACTGAAGCTTTCTTT. It yields the protein CASSPPGSRTEAFF.

This clone was recorded only once. The genes are TRBV3-1 (or the pseudogene TRBV3-2) and TRBJ1-3; 7 bases fit TRBD1. This CDR3 contains 14 residues. J gave up 4 bases and V 8 bases, and 8 bases lay outside the gene matches. Per the germline V gene, CDR1 is LGHDT and CDR2 is YNNKEL (reference sequence). CDR3: CASSGGQVGNTIYF. CDR3 coding DNA: TGTGCCAGCTCGGGCGGACAGGTCGGAAACACCATATATTTT.

V gene TRBV10-3 combines with J gene TRBJ1-2; TRBD1 matches 7 bases. This CDR3 is 14 amino acids long. The germline CDR1 and CDR2 sequences are ENHRY and SYGVKD. The V segment lost 4 bases and the J segment 5 bases; nucleotides outside the gene matches: 7. CDR3 sequence (DNA): TGTGCCATCAGTGTGCCGGGACAGCCTTATGGCTACACCTTC. Translating it yields CAISVPGQPYGYTF.

The chain has TRBV28 and TRBJ1-1, with 8 bases fitting TRBD1. J was trimmed by 1 base and V by 3 bases; bases with no gene match: 7. From germline, CDR1 is MDHEN and CDR2 SYDVKM. CDR3 size: 16 residues. For the CDR3, the DNA is TGTGCCAGCAGTTTTGTCAGGGGGCTTGCGAACACTGAAGCTTTCTTT. Translated, it gives CASSFVRGLANTEAFF.

The chain couples TRBV5-1 to TRBJ2-7; tentative D call: TRBD1 (5 bases). With 1 base removed from V and 3 bases from J, the gap between germline ends came to 14 bases. This CDR3 comprises 15 residues. Germline V gene lookup returns CDR1 SGHRS and CDR2 YFSETQ. The CDR3 nucleotides read TGCGCCAGCAGCTTGCCTGACAGCCACGTCTACGAGCAGTACTTC. It translates to CASSLPDSHVYEQYF.

In this sample, this clone turned up once. The chain is built from TRBV5-6 and TRBJ2-1, with 8 bases fitting TRBD2. The CDR3 totals 16 residues. The germline V gene encodes CDR1 SGHDT and CDR2 YYEEEE. J was trimmed by 7 bases and V by 5 bases; bases with no gene match: 14. The DNA for the CDR3 is TGTGCCAGCAGAAAAACCGGGACTAGGTTGATGAATGAGCAGTTCTTC. Protein product: CASRKTGTRLMNEQFF. The full variable domain, completed using reference TRBV5-6 and TRBJ2-1, is DAGVTQSPTHLIKTRGQQVTLRCSPKSGHDTVSWYQQALGQGPQFIFQYYEEEERQRGNFPDRFSGHQFPNYSSELNVNALLLGDSALYLCASRKTGTRLMNEQFFGPGTRLTVL.

The V gene is TRBV6-4, the J gene TRBJ2-3; D is uncertain. V lost 0 bases, J lost 2 bases, and 6 bases lay in between. The CDR3 loop spans 14 amino acids. The germline gives CDR1 MRHNA, CDR2 SNTAGT. CDR3 nucleotide sequence: TGTGCCAGCAGTGACTCCCACACCACAGATACGCAGTATTTT. It specifies CASSDSHTTDTQYF.

The chain has TRBV27 and TRBJ1-6; D uncertain. V was cut by 5 bases and J by 5 bases, with 16 bases left in between. CDR1 is MNHEY, CDR2 SMNVEV, per germline (reference sequence). CDR3 length: 16 amino acids. CDR3 amino acids: CASSDHWTDNNSPLHF. The CDR3 DNA sequence: TGTGCCAGCAGTGACCATTGGACTGACAATAATTCACCCCTCCACTTT.

A single count supports this clone. Other nucleotide sequences in the sample specify the same CDR3. The J gene is TRBJ1-4, the V gene TRBV19; no definite D call. Per the germline V gene, CDR1 is LNHDA and CDR2 is SQIVND (reference sequence). Trimming removed 3 bases at V and 0 bases at J, with 5 bases between. The length of the CDR3 is 14 residues. CDR3 bases: TGTGCCAGTAGTATTGCAGCAACTAATGAAAAACTGTTTTTT. It translates to CASSIAATNEKLFF.

The gene calls are TRBV5-5 and TRBJ2-5; 10 nucleotides agree with TRBD2. V trimming: 4 bases; J trimming: 4 bases; junction bases outside the gene matches: 7. CDR1 SGHKS and CDR2 YYEKEE come from the germline V gene (reference sequence). CDR3 length: 15 amino acids. DNA for the CDR3: TGTGCCAGCAGCGTAGCTAGCGGGGGCCCAGAGACCCAGTACTTC. It is translated as CASSVASGGPETQYF.

The V gene is TRBV9, the J gene TRBJ1-3; D is possibly TRBD1 (5 bases). CDR1 and CDR2 (germline): SGDLS, YYNGEE. Trimming took 3 bases from V and 0 from J, leaving 10 bases between them. The length of the CDR3 is 15 residues. CDR3 in amino acids: CASSAGMGSGNTIYF. CDR3 DNA: TGTGCCAGCAGCGCAGGGATGGGCTCTGGAAACACCATATATTTT.

The chain uses TRBV7-8 and TRBJ2-3; D is possibly TRBD2 (5 bases). Looked up from germline, CDR1 is SGHVS and CDR2 is FQNEAQ. The germline V and J ends were trimmed by 2 bases and 5 bases, with 8 bases remaining between them. The CDR3 runs 13 residues. CDR3 nucleotides: TGTGCCAGCAGCTTACAACTAGAAGATACGCAGTATTTT. This codes for CASSLQLEDTQYF.

This sequence joins TRBV5-4 and TRBJ1-5; a possible D gene is TRBD1 (6 bases). This CDR3 is built from 13 residues. The V gene lost 0 bases and the J gene lost 6 bases, with 7 bases spanning the gap. Germline V CDR1 and CDR2: SGHNT, YYREEE (reference sequence). This chain's CDR3 is CASSLGGGQPQHF. The CDR3 nucleotides are TGTGCCAGCAGCTTGGGAGGGGGTCAGCCCCAGCATTTT.

The V gene is TRBV2, the J gene TRBJ1-3; D gene uncertain. The CDR3 totals 12 residues. Trimming took off 8 bases at V and 2 bases at J, with 7 bases between the two ends. Per the germline V gene, CDR1 is SNHLY and CDR2 is FYNNEI. CDR3 region: CASGDTGNTIYF. CDR3 bases: TGTGCCAGCGGCGACACTGGAAACACCATATATTTT.

In its sample, this clone was seen once. The V gene is TRBV19, the J gene TRBJ2-2; 10 nucleotides align to TRBD1. The CDR3 is 18 amino acids. Germline values: CDR1 LNHDA, CDR2 SQIVND (reference sequence). Trimming took 6 bases from V and 9 from J; bases not matched to a gene: 19. The CDR3, as DNA: TGTGCCAGTAGAGGTAGTCCGGGACAGGGGACGGGATGGTGGGAGCTGTTTTTT. Amino acid sequence: CASRGSPGQGTGWWELFF.

The sample holds one count of this clone. The rearrangement uses TRBV2 and TRBJ1-1; the match to TRBD1 covers 7 bases. V was pared by 7 bases and J by 7 bases, with 15 bases of the junction left unmatched. The CDR3 runs 15 residues. Germline-derived CDR1 and CDR2 are SNHLY and FYNNEI. CDR3 protein: CASTPRGNTGDEAFF. For the CDR3, the DNA is TGTGCCAGCACCCCTAGGGGAAATACAGGGGATGAAGCTTTCTTT.

This chain links TRBV12-5 with TRBJ1-2, with 7 bases identical to TRBD1. Per germline, CDR1 LGHNT and CDR2 FRNRAP. This CDR3 has 16 amino acids. V shed 1 base and J 4 bases; nucleotides not matched to a gene: 9. The CDR3: CASGLGQGPSLYGYTF. The CDR3 region has the DNA TGTGCTAGTGGTTTGGGACAGGGTCCGTCCCTCTATGGCTACACCTTC.

The rearrangement links TRBV14 to TRBJ1-4; D possibly corresponds to TRBD1 (6 bases). Germline V gives CDR1 SGHDN, CDR2 FVKESK. This CDR3 spans 14 amino acids. V shed 1 base and J shed 10 bases, with 13 bases lying between them. CDR3 sequence reads: CASSQGDTQTKLFF. The CDR3 nucleotides are TGTGCCAGCAGCCAAGGGGACACCCAAACAAAACTGTTTTTT.

This rearrangement joins TRBV27 to TRBJ2-5; TRBD2 matches 9 bases. V lost 6 bases and J lost 2; bases outside the gene matches: 10. This CDR3 region has 16 residues. In germline, CDR1 is MNHEY, CDR2 SMNVEV (reference sequence). CDR3 residues: CASRLGASGAQETQYF. The CDR3 DNA reads as TGTGCCAGCAGGTTGGGGGCTAGCGGGGCGCAAGAGACCCAGTACTTC.